Presented here are 27 T cell receptor beta chains from one specimen sequenced in a study of T cells in Graves' hyperthyroidism and ophthalmopathy. Researchers took RNA transcripts and amplified the TCR beta CDR3 regions from them. The HTBI primer set drove a first-round RT-PCR of the TCR CDR3. Using its own MiXCR run on the multiplex PCR reads, TCRdb lists one record per CDR3 protein. Here the sample spans 650,000 to 700,000 distinct CDR3 sequences, roughly 17% being singletons. Sample: blood. These receptors originate from a man aged 45-65 years with Graves' hyperthyroidism.

This chain links TRBV7-3 with TRBJ2-2; 7 bases match TRBD2. Germline V gene sequence: CDR1 SGHTA, CDR2 FQGTGA. The CDR3 covers 13 residues. V dropped 3 bases and J dropped 6; count of bases not matched to a gene: 1. CDR3 sequence: CASSFTSAGELFF. CDR3 DNA sequence: TGTGCCAGCAGCTTCACTAGCGCCGGGGAGCTGTTTTTT.

This clonotype was observed many times. This sequence joins TRBV20-1 and TRBJ2-7, with 12 positions matching TRBD1. This CDR3 region has 15 residues. V shed 5 bases and J 4 bases; nucleotides not matched to a gene: 9. Germline V CDR1 and CDR2: DFQATT, SNEGSKA (reference sequence). In DNA, the CDR3 is TGCAGTGCTCGCTCCGGGACAGGGGGCCCGTACGAGCAGTACTTC. It encodes CSARSGTGGPYEQYF.

This clonotype occurred a few times. The rearrangement links TRBV20-1 to TRBJ2-7, with D unclear. V was trimmed by 1 base and J by 0 bases, leaving 4 bases between them. Germline V lookup: CDR1 DFQATT, CDR2 SNEGSKA (reference sequence). The CDR3 runs to 12 residues. The CDR3 spells CSARVGSYEQYF. DNA of the CDR3: TGCAGTGCTAGAGTTGGCTCCTACGAGCAGTACTTC.

This clonotype was seen at least ten times. This rearrangement joins TRBV27 to TRBJ2-3; unclear D gene. Germline-derived CDR1 and CDR2 are MNHEY and SMNVEV (reference sequence). Trimming left V 2 bases short and J 3 bases short, with 12 bases between. CDR3 size: 15 residues. CDR3 protein: CASSLGAIGTDTQYF. The CDR3, as DNA: TGTGCCAGCAGTTTAGGCGCCATCGGGACAGATACGCAGTATTTT.

With regard to this clonotype: A junction end diverges from the germline sequence, so it may reflect a read error. The CDR3 DNA follows: TGCAGTGCAGGGATAGCGGGAGCTGATTACAATGAGCAGTTCTTT. Its translation: CSAGIAGADYNEQFF. This chain links TRBV20-1 with TRBJ2-1, with 9 bases aligning to TRBD2. The CDR3 extends over 15 amino acids. CDR1 is DFQATT, CDR2 SNEGSKA, per germline (reference sequence).

This clonotype appeared many times. The CDR3 reads CASSSGPQGTIGYGYTF. The CDR3 coding sequence is TGTGCCAGCAGTTCCGGCCCACAGGGGACCATCGGCTATGGCTACACCTTC. This sequence joins TRBV28 and TRBJ1-2, with 7 bases that match TRBD1. Germline values: CDR1 MDHEN, CDR2 SYDVKM. The CDR3 length is 17 residues. V gave up 4 bases and J gave up 4 bases; unmatched junction bases: 15.

This clonotype was detected ten times or more. The CDR3 is CASSPTNPVGPQHF. DNA for the CDR3: TGTGCCAGTAGTCCAACAAACCCGGTGGGACCCCAGCATTTT. This rearrangement joins TRBV19 to TRBJ1-5, with unresolved D. This CDR3 comprises 14 residues. The V end was cut by 5 bases, the J end by 10 bases, with 18 bases between. Germline V gives CDR1 LNHDA, CDR2 SQIVND (reference sequence).

This clonotype was observed many times. The chain recombines TRBV12-3 or TRBV12-4 with TRBJ2-7; D is uncertain. V lost 6 bases and J lost 6, with 12 bases in between. This CDR3 spans 12 amino acids. The CDR3, as DNA: TGTGCCAGCAGCTGGCGGACCCTCGAGCAGTACTTC. Amino acids: CASSWRTLEQYF.

This rearrangement joins TRBV6-1 to TRBJ2-1, with 12 bases aligning to TRBD2. The germline V gene has CDR1 MNHNS and CDR2 SASEGT. This CDR3 is built from 19 residues. V gave up 6 bases and J gave up 1 base; unmatched junction bases: 13. CDR3 DNA: TGTGCCAGCAGCCCTCCCCCAGGTCTAGCGGGAGGGTCCTACAATGAGCAGTTCTTC. Translated, it gives CASSPPPGLAGGSYNEQFF.

This clonotype was seen ten or more times. The V and J genes are TRBV28 and TRBJ2-1, with 8 bases aligning to TRBD1. V was clipped by 6 bases and J by 6 bases; unmatched bases: 10. There are 15 residues in the CDR3. The germline CDR1 and CDR2 sequences are MDHEN and SYDVKM. The CDR3 protein is CASRTQGAASNEQFF. In nucleotides, the CDR3 is TGTGCCAGCAGGACCCAGGGGGCTGCGAGCAATGAGCAGTTCTTC.

This clonotype was observed at least ten times. The rearrangement links TRBV11-1 to TRBJ1-4; D gene uncertain. The ends were cut back, 4 bases at V and 0 bases at J, with 9 bases in the middle. CDR3 length: 15 amino acids. Per germline, CDR1 SGHAT and CDR2 FQDESV (reference sequence). The CDR3 here is CASSSGKSTNEKLFF. The CDR3 bases are TGTGCCAGCAGCTCGGGGAAGTCAACTAATGAAAAACTGTTTTTT.

This clonotype was seen repeatedly, ten times or more. The J gene is TRBJ2-7, the V gene TRBV28, with D maybe TRBD2 (5 bases). The CDR3 is 13 residues long. Trimming left V 5 bases short and J 3 bases short, with 11 bases between. Germline-derived CDR1 and CDR2 are MDHEN and SYDVKM. In DNA form, the CDR3 reads TGTGCCAGCAGTACTATACGGGGCTACGAGCAGTACTTC. This translates into CASSTIRGYEQYF. Based on the CDR3 plus reference TRBV28 and TRBJ2-7, the full variable domain is DVKVTQSSRYLVKRTGEKVFLECVQDMDHENMFWYRQDPGLGLRLIYFSYDVKMKEKGDIPEGYSVSREKKERFSLILESASTNQTSMYLCASSTIRGYEQYFGPGTRLTVT.

This clonotype was seen at least ten times. The rearrangement joins TRBV6-1 to TRBJ1-4; D perhaps matches TRBD1 (5 bases). This CDR3 region has 14 residues. The V end lost 3 bases, the J end lost 8 bases, and 13 bases lay between the germline ends. The germline V gene has CDR1 MNHNS and CDR2 SASEGT. This CDR3 reads CASSDQGPPEKLFF. The CDR3 nucleotides read TGTGCCAGCAGTGACCAGGGCCCGCCGGAAAAACTGTTTTTT.

In its sample, this clonotype was seen a few times. The final CDR3 position lacks the conserved phenylalanine or tryptophan, pointing to a likely read error. The chain combines TRBV28 with TRBJ2-3; 14 nucleotides align to TRBD2. In germline, CDR1 is MDHEN, CDR2 SYDVKM. The V and J ends lost 5 bases and 3 bases, in that order; junction bases with no gene match: 7. The CDR3 sequence is 17 residues long. CDR3 in DNA: TGTGCCAGCAGTGCCGGGACTAGCGGGAGTTTTACAGATACGCAGTATCTT. As protein: CASSAGTSGSFTDTQYL.

The V gene is TRBV5-1, the J gene TRBJ2-3; D is possibly TRBD1 (7 bases). Per the germline V gene, CDR1 is SGHRS and CDR2 is YFSETQ. The CDR3 length is 16 residues. Trimming removed 1 base at V and 6 bases at J, with 18 bases between. CDR3 nucleotide sequence: TGCGCCAGCAGCTTGACTAGCACAGGGGAGGTGGATACGCAGTATTTT. Translating it yields CASSLTSTGEVDTQYF.

There are many counts of this clonotype. The chain recombines TRBV29-1 with TRBJ2-7, with TRBD1 identical over 8 bases. Germline assignment: CDR1 SQVTM and CDR2 ANQGSEA. Trimming at V came to 7 bases and at J to 0 bases, leaving 5 bases not matched to a gene. The CDR3 runs to 13 residues. CDR3 amino acids: CSATDRVSYEQYF. The CDR3, as DNA: TGCAGCGCGACGGACAGGGTCTCCTACGAGCAGTACTTC.

The chain carries TRBV25-1 and TRBJ2-3; D not certain. The germline V and J ends were trimmed by 3 bases and 1 base, with 8 bases remaining between them. Germline V gene sequence: CDR1 MGHDK, CDR2 SYGVNS. The CDR3 sequence is 14 residues long. As DNA, the CDR3 is TGTGCCAGCAGTGACACCAGACGCACAGATACGCAGTATTTT. Its protein is CASSDTRRTDTQYF.

The chain has TRBV7-2 and TRBJ2-1; possibly TRBD2 for D (6 bases). With 5 bases removed from V and 0 bases from J, the gap between germline ends came to 20 bases. The V gene's germline CDR1 is SGHTA and CDR2 FQGNSA. This CDR3 is 18 amino acids long. CDR3 residues: CASSRPTRRGSSYNEQFF. The DNA of the CDR3 is TGTGCCAGCAGCCGCCCCACCAGGCGGGGAAGCTCCTACAATGAGCAGTTCTTC.

With respect to this clonotype: This could be a read error, since a much larger clone is one nucleotide away. CDR3 DNA: TGTGCCGGCAGTTTATTCCAGAACACTGAAGCTTTCTTT. Translating it yields CAGSLFQNTEAFF. The chain links TRBV28 to TRBJ1-1; no clear D gene. Looked up from germline, CDR1 is MDHEN and CDR2 is SYDVKM. CDR3 length: 13 amino acids.

As to this clonotype: A much larger clonotype is one base distant, so this may be a read error. The rearrangement joins TRBV3-1 to TRBJ2-1; D gene uncertain. The V gene's germline CDR1 is LGHDT and CDR2 YNNKEL (reference sequence). CDR3 length equals 16 residues. Trimming took off 4 bases at V and 10 bases at J, with 23 bases between the two ends. For the CDR3, the DNA is TGTGCCAGCAGCCTTCTCGGGCGTCTGTTTCGTGGCGAGCAGTTCTTC. This translates into CASSLLGRLFRGEQFF.

This clonotype was detected only a few times. V gene TRBV9 combines with J gene TRBJ1-1; D is unclear. CDR3 length equals 13 residues. Germline values: CDR1 SGDLS, CDR2 YYNGEE. The V and J ends lost 4 bases and 5 bases respectively, with 12 bases between them. The CDR3 nucleotides read TGTGCCAGCAGCCCCCGTTCTGGAACTGAAGCTTTCTTT. Its translation: CASSPRSGTEAFF.

This clonotype has at least ten counts. This chain's CDR3 is CATCASSGFTGELFF. The CDR3 DNA follows: TGTGCCACCTGCGCGAGTAGCGGGTTTACCGGGGAGCTGTTTTTT. The chain links TRBV28 to TRBJ2-2; TRBD2 matches at 7 bases. Germline CDR1 is MDHEN and CDR2 is SYDVKM. The CDR3 has 15 amino acids. V gave up 10 bases and J gave up 5 bases; unmatched junction bases: 13.

There are many counts of this clonotype. J is TRBJ2-1 and V is TRBV11-3, with 7 nucleotides matching TRBD2. The CDR3 runs to 15 residues. CDR1 is SGHNT, CDR2 YENEEA, per germline. Trimming removed 4 bases from V and 4 bases from J; junction bases left unmatched: 7. The CDR3 here is CASSSPTGGYNEQFF. The CDR3 DNA reads TGTGCCAGCAGCTCCCCGACGGGGGGTTACAATGAGCAGTTCTTC.

This clonotype was observed a handful of times. The V gene is TRBV30, the J gene TRBJ1-5, with TRBD1 identical over 11 bases. This CDR3 region has 13 residues. From germline, CDR1 is GTSNPN and CDR2 SVGIG (reference sequence). V dropped 6 bases and J dropped 6; count of bases not matched to a gene: 4. CDR3 sequence: CACGQGAGQPQHF. In DNA, the CDR3 is TGTGCCTGCGGACAGGGGGCCGGTCAGCCCCAGCATTTT. Drawing the rest from reference TRBV30 and TRBJ1-5, the complete variable domain is SQTIHQWPATLVQPVGSPLSLECTVEGTSNPNLYWYRQAAGRGLQLLFYSVGIGQISSEVPQNLSASRPQDRQFILSSKKLLLSDSGFYLCACGQGAGQPQHFGDGTRLSIL.

This rearrangement joins TRBV6-2 or TRBV6-3 to TRBJ2-7, with D perhaps TRBD2 (6 bases). Germline V gene data show CDR1 as MNHEY and CDR2 as SVGEGT. This CDR3 is built from 13 residues. V lost 5 bases and J 4 bases, leaving 12 bases between the germline ends. The CDR3 DNA reads as TGTGCCAGCAGTGGTCCCCTAGCGTACGAGCAGTACTTC. Its translation: CASSGPLAYEQYF.

This clonotype appeared a few times. The chain links TRBV27 to TRBJ1-4, with a possible D match to TRBD1 (6 bases). The V end was cut by 2 bases, the J end by 4 bases, with 20 bases between. This CDR3 spans 18 amino acids. The germline gives CDR1 MNHEY, CDR2 SMNVEV (reference sequence). The CDR3 region has the DNA TGTGCCAGCAGTTTACACCGGGGGGGCCCCTCCATTAATGAAAAACTGTTTTTT. This translates into CASSLHRGGPSINEKLFF.

This clonotype was detected ten times or more. This chain joins TRBV7-2 and TRBJ1-6; 10 bases match TRBD1. Germline V gene data show CDR1 as SGHTA and CDR2 as FQGNSA. V gave up 2 bases and J gave up 9 bases; unmatched junction bases: 4. The CDR3 is 15 residues long. CDR3 DNA: TGTGCCAGCAGCTTACGACAGGGGGCAAGTTCACCCCTCCACTTT. This sequence encodes CASSLRQGASSPLHF.